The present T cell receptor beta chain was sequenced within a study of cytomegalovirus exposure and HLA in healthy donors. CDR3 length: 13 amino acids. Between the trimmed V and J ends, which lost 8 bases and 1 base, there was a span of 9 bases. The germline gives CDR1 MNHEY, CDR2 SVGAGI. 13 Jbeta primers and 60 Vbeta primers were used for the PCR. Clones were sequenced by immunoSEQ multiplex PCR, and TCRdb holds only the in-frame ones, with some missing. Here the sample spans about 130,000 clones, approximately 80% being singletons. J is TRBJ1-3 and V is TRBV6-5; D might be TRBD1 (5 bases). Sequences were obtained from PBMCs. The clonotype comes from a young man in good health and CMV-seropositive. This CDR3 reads CASGAGSGNTIYF. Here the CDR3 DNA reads TGTGCCAGCGGTGCAGGGTCTGGAAACACCATATATTTT.